This TCR beta chain came from a study of cytomegalovirus exposure and HLA in healthy donors. Findings of the study overall: As confirmed in vitro, a few CMV-associated chains were specific for CMV antigens.

Regarding this clone: What it binds is not known.

Germline assignment: CDR1 LNHDA and CDR2 SQIVND (reference sequence). V lost 6 bases and J 3 bases, leaving 14 bases between the germline ends. The CDR3 covers 14 residues. At sampling all donors were nominally healthy, likely with unrecorded immune exposures. PCR used 60 Vbeta primers and 13 Jbeta primers. Method: immunoSEQ multiplex PCR; TCRdb's copy keeps in-frame clones and lacks some. This sample yields about 93,000 clones, of which around 80% are seen a single time; about 6.8% belongs to the top ten. Sequencing was performed on PBMCs. The V gene is TRBV19, the J gene TRBJ2-5; the D gene is possibly TRBD1 (6 bases). This TCR came from a man aged 30 to 45 in good health and CMV-seronegative. The CDR3, as DNA: TGTGCCAGTAGAGGACTCCGGACAGAAGAGACCCAGTACTTC. Translating it yields CASRGLRTEETQYF.